A selection of T cell receptor beta chains follows, all from one sample in a study of shared clonotypes between healthy human individuals. The table came from immunoSEQ multiplex PCR; TCRdb's copy has only in-frame clones and leaves some out. Here the sample spans roughly 2.5 million clones, roughly 92% being singletons. The sample taken for sequencing was naive CD4+ T cells sorted from blood. All receptors derive from a man aged 18 to 30 in good health. The CDR3 runs from the conserved cysteine through the conserved F or W. D genes are given only for firm matches. Clone size is shown for a subset of rows, as once, few, many or a class of expanded clone.

J gene: TRBJ2-2
clone size: once
D gene: TRBD1
V gene: TRBV27
CDR3 protein: CASSLSSTGMYTGELFF
CDR3 DNA: TGTGCCAGCAGTTTATCGTCGACAGGGATGTACACCGGGGAGCTGTTTTTT

J gene: TRBJ1-1
clone size: -
D gene: -
V gene: TRBV7-2
CDR3 protein: CASSSQEGHVKAFF
CDR3 DNA: TGTGCCAGCAGCTCACAGGAGGGCCACGTGAAAGCTTTCTTT

J gene: TRBJ2-1
clone size: -
D gene: TRBD2
V gene: TRBV19
CDR3 protein: CASSSTSVDNEQFF
CDR3 DNA: TGTGCCAGTAGTAGTACTAGCGTAGATAATGAGCAGTTCTTC

J gene: TRBJ1-5
clone size: -
D gene: TRBD1
V gene: TRBV2
CDR3 protein: CASSQQGAGQPQHF
CDR3 DNA: TGTGCCAGCAGTCAACAGGGGGCGGGTCAGCCCCAGCATTTT

J gene: TRBJ1-1
clone size: -
D gene: -
V gene: TRBV11-2
CDR3 protein: CASRQSGATEAFF
CDR3 DNA: TGTGCCAGCAGGCAATCAGGGGCTACTGAAGCTTTCTTT

J gene: TRBJ2-5
clone size: -
D gene: -
V gene: TRBV2
CDR3 protein: CASKVGEETQYF
CDR3 DNA: TGTGCCAGCAAAGTCGGTGAGGAGACCCAGTACTTC

J gene: TRBJ2-3
clone size: -
D gene: TRBD2
V gene: TRBV5-6
CDR3 protein: CASSLAQVAGGLDTQYF
CDR3 DNA: TGTGCCAGCAGCTTGGCCCAGGTAGCGGGGGGCCTAGATACGCAGTATTTT

J gene: TRBJ2-1
clone size: -
D gene: -
V gene: TRBV12-5
CDR3 protein: CASGLGYNEQFF
CDR3 DNA: TGTGCTAGTGGTTTGGGGTACAATGAGCAGTTCTTC

J gene: TRBJ2-7
clone size: -
D gene: TRBD2
V gene: TRBV27
CDR3 protein: CASRGLAGGRYEQYF
CDR3 DNA: TGTGCCAGCAGGGGACTAGCGGGAGGGAGGTACGAGCAGTACTTC

J gene: TRBJ1-2
clone size: -
D gene: -
V gene: TRBV14
CDR3 protein: CASSQDLPGFANYGYTF
CDR3 DNA: TGTGCCAGCAGCCAAGATTTGCCTGGGTTTGCTAACTATGGCTACACCTTC

J gene: TRBJ2-1
clone size: -
D gene: TRBD2
V gene: TRBV5-1
CDR3 protein: CASSYTSGGNEQFF
CDR3 DNA: TGCGCCAGCAGCTATACTAGCGGGGGGAATGAGCAGTTCTTC

J gene: TRBJ2-5
clone size: -
D gene: TRBD2
V gene: TRBV5-4
CDR3 protein: CASSPAGGRETQYF
CDR3 DNA: TGTGCCAGCAGCCCAGCGGGGGGGAGGGAGACCCAGTACTTC

J gene: TRBJ2-1
clone size: -
D gene: TRBD2
V gene: TRBV2
CDR3 protein: CASSGLAGGSSSYNEQFF
CDR3 DNA: TGTGCCAGCAGCGGACTAGCGGGGGGATCAAGCTCCTACAATGAGCAGTTCTTC

J gene: TRBJ1-1
clone size: -
D gene: -
V gene: TRBV6-5
CDR3 protein: CASKGNTEAFF
CDR3 DNA: TGTGCCAGCAAGGGGAACACTGAAGCTTTCTTT

J gene: TRBJ2-3
clone size: -
D gene: TRBD2
V gene: TRBV19
CDR3 protein: CASNPAREGADTQYF
CDR3 DNA: TGTGCCAGTAATCCCGCGCGGGAGGGCGCAGATACGCAGTATTTT

J gene: TRBJ1-6
clone size: -
D gene: -
V gene: TRBV2
CDR3 protein: CASSGRAFNSPLHF
CDR3 DNA: TGTGCCAGCAGTGGCAGGGCGTTTAATTCACCCCTCCACTTT

J gene: TRBJ2-7
clone size: -
D gene: -
V gene: TRBV2
CDR3 protein: CASSGRWEGEQYF
CDR3 DNA: TGTGCCAGCAGTGGACGGTGGGAAGGCGAGCAGTACTTC

J gene: TRBJ2-1
clone size: -
D gene: TRBD2
V gene: TRBV18
CDR3 protein: CASSPGTSGNNEQFF
CDR3 DNA: TGTGCCAGCTCCCCCGGGACTAGCGGCAACAATGAGCAGTTCTTC

J gene: TRBJ1-2
clone size: -
D gene: TRBD1
V gene: TRBV10-3
CDR3 protein: CAISESGQGDYGYTF
CDR3 DNA: TGTGCCATCAGTGAGTCCGGACAGGGGGACTATGGCTACACCTTC

J gene: TRBJ2-3
clone size: -
D gene: -
V gene: TRBV28
CDR3 protein: CASSFRGIPDTQYF
CDR3 DNA: TGTGCCAGCAGTTTCCGTGGAATTCCAGATACGCAGTATTTT

J gene: TRBJ1-1
clone size: few
D gene: TRBD1
V gene: TRBV10-3
CDR3 protein: CAMRKGQGIGTEAFF
CDR3 DNA: TGTGCCATGAGAAAAGGACAGGGAATCGGAACTGAAGCTTTCTTT

J gene: TRBJ1-1
clone size: -
D gene: -
V gene: TRBV5-1
CDR3 protein: CASSLGGVLGTEAFF
CDR3 DNA: TGCGCCAGCAGCTTGGGTGGGGTGTTGGGCACTGAAGCTTTCTTT

J gene: TRBJ2-2
clone size: -
D gene: -
V gene: TRBV27
CDR3 protein: CATTPAGNTGELFF
CDR3 DNA: TGTGCCACCACCCCTGCAGGGAACACCGGGGAGCTGTTTTTT

J gene: TRBJ1-2
clone size: once
D gene: -
V gene: TRBV19
CDR3 protein: CASSIISYASVNYGYTF
CDR3 DNA: TGTGCCAGTAGTATAATAAGCTATGCCAGCGTAAACTATGGCTACACCTTC

J gene: TRBJ1-3
clone size: -
D gene: TRBD1
V gene: TRBV6-6
CDR3 protein: CASSMTGGNTIYF
CDR3 DNA: TGTGCCAGCAGTATGACAGGGGGAAACACCATATATTTT

J gene: TRBJ1-5
clone size: -
D gene: -
V gene: TRBV28
CDR3 protein: CASSLFPRTDQPQHF
CDR3 DNA: TGTGCCAGCAGTTTATTCCCCCGGACAGATCAGCCCCAGCATTTT

J gene: TRBJ2-3
clone size: -
D gene: -
V gene: TRBV5-1
CDR3 protein: CASSARSDTQYF
CDR3 DNA: TGCGCCAGCAGCGCCAGATCAGATACGCAGTATTTT

J gene: TRBJ2-3
clone size: -
D gene: -
V gene: TRBV5-6
CDR3 protein: CASSSPDMPTDTQYF
CDR3 DNA: TGTGCCAGCAGCTCACCGGATATGCCCACGGATACGCAGTATTTT

J gene: TRBJ2-5
clone size: -
D gene: -
V gene: TRBV6-6
CDR3 protein: CASSASWRETQYF
CDR3 DNA: TGTGCCAGCAGTGCTTCATGGCGAGAGACCCAGTACTTC

J gene: TRBJ1-1
clone size: -
D gene: -
V gene: TRBV6-4
CDR3 protein: CASSEAPPVTEAFF
CDR3 DNA: TGTGCCAGCAGTGAAGCCCCTCCGGTCACTGAAGCTTTCTTT

J gene: TRBJ2-7
clone size: -
D gene: -
V gene: TRBV6-6
CDR3 protein: CASSYSADSTYEQYF
CDR3 DNA: TGTGCCAGCAGTTACTCGGCGGACAGCACCTACGAGCAGTACTTC

J gene: TRBJ1-5
clone size: -
D gene: TRBD1
V gene: TRBV10-3
CDR3 protein: CATGTGNNQPQHF
CDR3 DNA: TGTGCCACCGGGACAGGGAACAATCAGCCCCAGCATTTT

J gene: TRBJ1-6
clone size: -
D gene: -
V gene: TRBV19
CDR3 protein: CASSSTGLNSPLHF
CDR3 DNA: TGTGCCAGTAGTTCTACAGGACTAAATTCACCCCTCCACTTT

J gene: TRBJ2-7
clone size: -
D gene: -
V gene: TRBV11-2
CDR3 protein: CASSYGRGYEQYF
CDR3 DNA: TGTGCCAGCAGCTACGGTCGGGGGTACGAGCAGTACTTC

J gene: TRBJ1-1
clone size: -
D gene: TRBD1
V gene: TRBV5-1
CDR3 protein: CASSLAGGGYTEAFF
CDR3 DNA: TGCGCCAGCAGCTTGGCCGGAGGGGGCTACACTGAAGCTTTCTTT

J gene: TRBJ2-1
clone size: -
D gene: -
V gene: TRBV7-2
CDR3 protein: CASTIYNEQFF
CDR3 DNA: TGTGCCAGCACCATTTACAATGAGCAGTTCTTC

J gene: TRBJ2-7
clone size: -
D gene: -
V gene: TRBV6-4
CDR3 protein: CASSELFFSYEQYF
CDR3 DNA: TGTGCCAGCAGTGAACTTTTTTTCTCCTACGAGCAGTACTTC

J gene: TRBJ2-2
clone size: -
D gene: -
V gene: TRBV7-2
CDR3 protein: CASSFHTGELFF
CDR3 DNA: TGTGCCAGCAGCTTTCACACCGGGGAGCTGTTTTTT

J gene: TRBJ1-1
clone size: -
D gene: -
V gene: TRBV6-1
CDR3 protein: CASTELMNTEAFF
CDR3 DNA: TGTGCCAGCACGGAACTCATGAACACTGAAGCTTTCTTT

J gene: TRBJ1-5
clone size: -
D gene: -
V gene: TRBV27
CDR3 protein: CASRPGGYSNQPQHF
CDR3 DNA: TGTGCCAGCAGACCGGGTGGTTATAGCAATCAGCCCCAGCATTTT

J gene: TRBJ1-6
clone size: -
D gene: TRBD1
V gene: TRBV7-2
CDR3 protein: CASATGQAHSPLHF
CDR3 DNA: TGTGCCAGCGCTACCGGACAGGCGCATTCACCCCTCCACTTT

J gene: TRBJ2-2
clone size: -
D gene: -
V gene: TRBV4-1
CDR3 protein: CASSPRTGVVNTGELFF
CDR3 DNA: TGCGCCAGCAGCCCCCGGACCGGAGTAGTGAACACCGGGGAGCTGTTTTTT

J gene: TRBJ2-7
clone size: -
D gene: -
V gene: TRBV18
CDR3 protein: CASSPLDRSYEQYF
CDR3 DNA: TGTGCCAGCTCACCCCTGGACAGATCCTACGAGCAGTACTTC